This T cell receptor beta chain was profiled in a study of T cells in Graves' hyperthyroidism and ophthalmopathy. This clonotype was counted between two and nine times. What it binds is not known. In germline, CDR1 is MNHEY, CDR2 SMNVEV (reference sequence). The CDR3 is 18 residues long. Trimming pared 4 bases from V and 5 bases from J, leaving 26 bases between. Broader study findings: A model using 13 V-J features told ophthalmopathy apart from stable hyperthyroidism.

There were TCR beta CDR3 regions amplified from RNA transcripts. A first-round RT-PCR of the TCR CDR3 used the HTBI primer set. MiXCR was run by TCRdb on the multiplex PCR reads, yielding one entry per CDR3 protein. Altogether 530,000 or so distinct CDR3 sequences are present, 17% being singletons, with the ten largest covering around 17%. Duration under 3 months, a NOSPECS grade of at least 4, and a Clinical Activity Score of at least 3 characterized the ophthalmopathy patients. Clinical symptoms, serum thyroxine, TRAb, thyroid ultrasound and orbital computed tomography informed diagnoses. V and J are TRBV27 and TRBJ1-2; D gene unclear. The sequenced sample consisted of blood. This TCR was recovered from a woman younger than 30 with Graves' ophthalmopathy. The CDR3, as DNA: TGTGCCAGCAGTTGGACGGGAGGGTTAGTGGGGTATAGGTATGGCTACACCTTC. It specifies CASSWTGGLVGYRYGYTF.